Sequencing of this T cell receptor beta chain was carried out in a study of regulatory T cells in long-lasting Graves disease. For the study at large: Those Graves' patients who were newly diagnosed had been on antithyroid drugs under 3 months.

This clonotype showed up many times. What it binds is not known. Time point here: newly diagnosed GD, antithyroid drugs for less than 3 months. Scientists built the TCR library using RNA that was extracted from PBMCs. V dropped 4 bases and J dropped 3; count of bases not matched to a gene: 7. This CDR3 contains 17 residues. Libraries of TCR beta came from iRepertoire HTBI primers plus Arm-PCR of CDR3 regions. A single record per CDR3 protein comes from TCRdb applying MiXCR to the multiplex PCR reads. The sample yields about 420,000 distinct CDR3 sequences, approximately 16% seen once. Overall study findings and caveats: Persistent Graves' cases showed lower TCR diversity than newly diagnosed cases.

In addition, the sample was reused for a study of T cells in Graves' hyperthyroidism and ophthalmopathy.

This chain uses TRBV12-3 or TRBV12-4 with TRBJ2-7; 15 bases map to TRBD2. The source was peripheral blood mononuclear cells (PBMCs), collected at new diagnosis, from a patient treated with antithyroid drugs. The sequence was collected from a woman aged 18-29 years with Graves disease. The CDR3 loop is CASSSGLAGGLNYEQYF. Written as DNA, the CDR3 is TGTGCCAGCAGTTCAGGACTAGCGGGAGGGCTAAACTACGAGCAGTACTTC.